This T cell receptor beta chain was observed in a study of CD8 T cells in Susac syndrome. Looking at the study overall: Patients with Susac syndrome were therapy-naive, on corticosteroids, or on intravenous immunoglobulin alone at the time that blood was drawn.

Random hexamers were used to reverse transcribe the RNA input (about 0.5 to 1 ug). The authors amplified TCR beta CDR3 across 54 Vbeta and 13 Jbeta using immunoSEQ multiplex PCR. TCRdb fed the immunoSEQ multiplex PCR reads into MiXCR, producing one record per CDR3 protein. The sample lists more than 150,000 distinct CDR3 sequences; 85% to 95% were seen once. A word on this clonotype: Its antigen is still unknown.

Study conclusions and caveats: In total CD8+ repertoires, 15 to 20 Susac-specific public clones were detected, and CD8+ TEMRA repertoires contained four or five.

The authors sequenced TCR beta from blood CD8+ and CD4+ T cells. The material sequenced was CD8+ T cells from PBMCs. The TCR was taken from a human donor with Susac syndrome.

CDR3 sequence reads: CAWSWDRVTYGYTF. CDR3 DNA sequence: TGTGCCTGGAGTTGGGACAGGGTTACCTATGGCTACACCTTC. V gene TRBV30 combines with J gene TRBJ1-2; TRBD1 matches 9 bases. V trimming: 2 bases; J trimming: 4 bases; junction bases outside the gene matches: 5. This CDR3 is built from 14 residues. In germline, CDR1 is GTSNPN, CDR2 SVGIG (reference sequence).